This entry is about one T cell receptor beta chain. What it recognizes is unknown. This record belongs to a study of T cells after yellow fever vaccination. Notes on the study in general: Boosting was followed by the reappearance of most primary-vaccination clones (around 96% CD4, around 91% CD8). Abundant contaminating clonotypes from the bulk population could appear in FACS-sorted repertoires.

Germline values: CDR1 SGHVS, CDR2 FQNEAQ. V was shortened by 0 bases and J by 6 bases, with 16 bases between the two germline ends. The CDR3 consists of 16 residues. UMIs and a universal primer site were added when TCR cDNA was made by 5'RACE template switching. MiXCR was run by TCRdb on the 5' RACE reads, yielding one entry per CDR3 protein. Of about 320,000 distinct CDR3 sequences in the sample, about 10% were seen once. V gene TRBV7-8 combines with J gene TRBJ2-3; the D is unclear. The TCR sequence derives from a man younger than 35 who received the YFV17D yellow fever vaccine. The source was CD4+ T cells sorted from PBMCs, collected 45 days after the yellow fever booster vaccination. CDR3 sequence reads: CASSLAARVSSDTQYF. CDR3 coding DNA: TGTGCCAGCAGCTTAGCAGCCCGAGTGAGTAGTGATACGCAGTATTTT.